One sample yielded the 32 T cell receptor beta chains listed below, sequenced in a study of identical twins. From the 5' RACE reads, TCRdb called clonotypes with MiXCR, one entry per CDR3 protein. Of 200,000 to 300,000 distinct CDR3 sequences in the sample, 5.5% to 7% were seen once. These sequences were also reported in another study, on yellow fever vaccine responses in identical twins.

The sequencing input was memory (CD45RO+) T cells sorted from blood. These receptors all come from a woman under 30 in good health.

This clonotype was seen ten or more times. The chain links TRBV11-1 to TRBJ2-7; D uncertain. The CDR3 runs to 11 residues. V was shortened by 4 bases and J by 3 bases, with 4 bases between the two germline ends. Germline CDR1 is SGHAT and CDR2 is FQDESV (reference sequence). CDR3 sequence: CASSSVYEQYF. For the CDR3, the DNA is TGTGCCAGCAGCTCCGTCTACGAGCAGTACTTC.

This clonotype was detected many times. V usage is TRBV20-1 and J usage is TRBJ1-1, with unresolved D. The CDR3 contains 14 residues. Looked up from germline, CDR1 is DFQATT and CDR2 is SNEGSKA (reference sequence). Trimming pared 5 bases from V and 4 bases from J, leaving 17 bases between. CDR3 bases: TGCAGTGCTCCCGGATACCAGCGGGCCACTGAAGCTTTCTTT. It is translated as CSAPGYQRATEAFF.

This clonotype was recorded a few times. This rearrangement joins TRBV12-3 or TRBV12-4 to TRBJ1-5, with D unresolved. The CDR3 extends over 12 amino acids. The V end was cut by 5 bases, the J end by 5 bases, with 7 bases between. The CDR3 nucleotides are TGTGCCAGCAGTCCTAATTATCAGCCCCAGCATTTT. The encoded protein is CASSPNYQPQHF.

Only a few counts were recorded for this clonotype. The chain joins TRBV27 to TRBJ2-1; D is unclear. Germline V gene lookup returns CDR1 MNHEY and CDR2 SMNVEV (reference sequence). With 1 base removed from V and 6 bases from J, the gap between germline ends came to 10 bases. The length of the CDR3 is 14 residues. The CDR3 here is CASSLWDTSNEQFF. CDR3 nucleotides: TGTGCCAGCAGTTTATGGGATACTTCCAATGAGCAGTTCTTC.

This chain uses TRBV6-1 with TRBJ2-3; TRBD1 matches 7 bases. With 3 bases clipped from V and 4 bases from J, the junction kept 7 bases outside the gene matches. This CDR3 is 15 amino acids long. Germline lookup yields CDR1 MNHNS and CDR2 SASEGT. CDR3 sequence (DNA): TGTGCCAGCAGTGACTTCGGTCAGGGGGCAGATACGCAGTATTTT. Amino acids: CASSDFGQGADTQYF.

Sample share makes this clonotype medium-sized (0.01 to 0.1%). In DNA form, the CDR3 reads TGTGCCAGCAGCTTTAGCGGGGGAAATTACAATGAGCAGTTCTTC. Its translation is CASSFSGGNYNEQFF. The chain couples TRBV7-2 to TRBJ2-1; TRBD2 matches at 9 bases. V lost 3 bases to trimming and J lost 4 bases; unmatched junction nucleotides: 4. CDR1 and CDR2 from the germline V gene are SGHTA and FQGNSA. The CDR3 runs 15 residues.

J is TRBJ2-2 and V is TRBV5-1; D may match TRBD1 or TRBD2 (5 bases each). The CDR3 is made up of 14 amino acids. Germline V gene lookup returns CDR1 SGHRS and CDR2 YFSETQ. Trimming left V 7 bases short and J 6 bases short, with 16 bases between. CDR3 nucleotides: TGCGCCAGCGCCCAGGGAGTGACACCCGGGGAGCTGTTTTTT. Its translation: CASAQGVTPGELFF.

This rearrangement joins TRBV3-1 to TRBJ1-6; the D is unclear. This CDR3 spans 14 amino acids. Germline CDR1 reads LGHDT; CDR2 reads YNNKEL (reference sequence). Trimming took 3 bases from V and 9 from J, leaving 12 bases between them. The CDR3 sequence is CASSQKQIASPLHF. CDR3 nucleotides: TGTGCCAGCAGCCAGAAACAGATCGCTTCACCCCTCCACTTT.

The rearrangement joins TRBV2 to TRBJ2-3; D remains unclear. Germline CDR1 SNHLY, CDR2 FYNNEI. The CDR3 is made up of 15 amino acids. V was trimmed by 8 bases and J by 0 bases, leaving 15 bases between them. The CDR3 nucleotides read TGTGCCAGCGGAACGGACCTTACTAGCACAGATACGCAGTATTTT. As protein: CASGTDLTSTDTQYF.

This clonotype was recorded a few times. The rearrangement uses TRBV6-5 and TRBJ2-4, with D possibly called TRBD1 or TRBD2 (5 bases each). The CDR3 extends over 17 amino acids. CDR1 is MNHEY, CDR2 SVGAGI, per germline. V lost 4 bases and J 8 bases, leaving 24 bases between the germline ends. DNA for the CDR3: TGTGCCAGCAGTTTCACAGCCTCTACCGGGGCCCTCCACATTCAGTACTTC. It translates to CASSFTASTGALHIQYF.

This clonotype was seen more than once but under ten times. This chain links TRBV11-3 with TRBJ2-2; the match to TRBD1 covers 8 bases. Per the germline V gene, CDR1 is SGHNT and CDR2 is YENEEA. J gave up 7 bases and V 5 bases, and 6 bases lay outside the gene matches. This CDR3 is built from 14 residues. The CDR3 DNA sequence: TGTGCCAGCAGCCCGGGACAGGTAGACGGGGAGCTGTTTTTT. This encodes CASSPGQVDGELFF. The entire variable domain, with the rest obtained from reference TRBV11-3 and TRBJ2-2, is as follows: EAGVVQSPRYKIIEKKQPVAFWCNPISGHNTLYWYLQNLGQGPELLIRYENEEAVDDSQLPKDRFSAERLKGVDSTLKIQPAELGDSAVYLCASSPGQVDGELFFGEGSRLTVL.

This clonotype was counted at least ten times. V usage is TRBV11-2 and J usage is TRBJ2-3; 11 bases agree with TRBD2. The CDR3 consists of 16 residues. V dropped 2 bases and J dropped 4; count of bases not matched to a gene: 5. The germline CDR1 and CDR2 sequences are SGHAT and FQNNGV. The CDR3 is CASSLNSGRGPDTQYF. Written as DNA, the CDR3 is TGTGCCAGCAGCTTAAATAGCGGGAGGGGACCAGATACGCAGTATTTT.

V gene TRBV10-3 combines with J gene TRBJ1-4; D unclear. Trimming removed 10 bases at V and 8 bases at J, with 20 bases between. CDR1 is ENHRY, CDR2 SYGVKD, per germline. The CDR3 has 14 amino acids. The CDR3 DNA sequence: TGTGCCACCCGGAGTCCACCCCCAGAGGAAAAACTGTTTTTT. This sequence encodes CATRSPPPEEKLFF.

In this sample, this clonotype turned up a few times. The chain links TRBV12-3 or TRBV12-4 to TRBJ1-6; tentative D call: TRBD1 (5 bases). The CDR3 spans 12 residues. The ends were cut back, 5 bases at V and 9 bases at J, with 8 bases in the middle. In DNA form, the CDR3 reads TGTGCCAGCAGTAAAAGGGGTTCACCCCTCCACTTT. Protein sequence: CASSKRGSPLHF.

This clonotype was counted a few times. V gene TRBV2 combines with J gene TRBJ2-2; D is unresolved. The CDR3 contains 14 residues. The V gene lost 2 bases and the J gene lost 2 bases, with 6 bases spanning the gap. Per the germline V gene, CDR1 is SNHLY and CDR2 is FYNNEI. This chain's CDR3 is CASSEILNTGELFF. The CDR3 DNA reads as TGTGCCAGCAGTGAAATCTTAAACACCGGGGAGCTGTTTTTT.

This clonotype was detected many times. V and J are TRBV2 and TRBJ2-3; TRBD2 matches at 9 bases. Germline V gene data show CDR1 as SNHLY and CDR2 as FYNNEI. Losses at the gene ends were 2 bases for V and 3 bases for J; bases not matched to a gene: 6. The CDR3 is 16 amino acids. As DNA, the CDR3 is TGTGCCAGCAGTGAACGGGCTAGCGGGACAACAGATACGCAGTATTTT. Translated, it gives CASSERASGTTDTQYF.

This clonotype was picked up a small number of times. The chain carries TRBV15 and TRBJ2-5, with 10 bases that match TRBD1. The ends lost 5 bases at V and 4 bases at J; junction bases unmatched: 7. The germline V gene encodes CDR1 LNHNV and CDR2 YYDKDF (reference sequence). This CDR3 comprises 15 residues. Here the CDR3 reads CATSEDRGRVETQYF. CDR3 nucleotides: TGTGCCACCAGCGAAGACAGGGGGCGTGTAGAGACCCAGTACTTC.

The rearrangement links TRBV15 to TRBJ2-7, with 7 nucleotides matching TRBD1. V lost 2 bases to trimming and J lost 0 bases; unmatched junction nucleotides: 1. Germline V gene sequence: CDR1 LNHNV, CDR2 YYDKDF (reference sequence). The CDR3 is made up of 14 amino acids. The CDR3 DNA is TGTGCCACCAGCAGACAGGGGGACTCCTACGAGCAGTACGTC. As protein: CATSRQGDSYEQYV.

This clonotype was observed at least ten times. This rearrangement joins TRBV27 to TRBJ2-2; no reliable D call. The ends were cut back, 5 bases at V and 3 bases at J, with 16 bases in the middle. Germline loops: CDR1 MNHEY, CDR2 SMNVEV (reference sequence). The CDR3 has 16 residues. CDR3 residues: CASSPNLLRDTGELFF. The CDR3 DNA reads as TGTGCCAGCAGTCCAAATCTGCTTAGGGACACCGGGGAGCTGTTTTTT.

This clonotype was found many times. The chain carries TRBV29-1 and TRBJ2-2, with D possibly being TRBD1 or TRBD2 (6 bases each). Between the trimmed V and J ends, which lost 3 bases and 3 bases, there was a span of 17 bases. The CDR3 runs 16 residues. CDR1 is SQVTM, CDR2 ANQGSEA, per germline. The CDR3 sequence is CSVEEGGLRDTGELFF. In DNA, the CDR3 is TGCAGCGTTGAGGAGGGGGGCCTCCGGGACACCGGGGAGCTGTTTTTT.

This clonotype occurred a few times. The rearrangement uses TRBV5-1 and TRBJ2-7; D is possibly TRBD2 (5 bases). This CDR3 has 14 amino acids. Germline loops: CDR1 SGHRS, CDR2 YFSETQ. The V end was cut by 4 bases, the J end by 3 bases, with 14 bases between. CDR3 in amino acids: CASSPTYRGYEQYF. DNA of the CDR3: TGCGCCAGCAGCCCCACCTACCGGGGCTACGAGCAGTACTTC.

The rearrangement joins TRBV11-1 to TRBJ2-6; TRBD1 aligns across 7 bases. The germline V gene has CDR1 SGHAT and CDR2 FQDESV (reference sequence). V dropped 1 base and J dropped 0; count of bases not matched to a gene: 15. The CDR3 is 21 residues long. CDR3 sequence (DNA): TGTGCCAGCAGCTTAGAGGACAGGTTCTCATTATTGGGCTCTGGGGCCAACGTCCTGACTTTC. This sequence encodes CASSLEDRFSLLGSGANVLTF.

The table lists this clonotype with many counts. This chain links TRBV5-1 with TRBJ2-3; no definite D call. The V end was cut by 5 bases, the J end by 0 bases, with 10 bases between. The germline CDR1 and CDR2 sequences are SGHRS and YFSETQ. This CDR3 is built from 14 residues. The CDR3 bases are TGCGCCAGCAGGGGTCGGCAGAGCACAGATACGCAGTATTTT. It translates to CASRGRQSTDTQYF.

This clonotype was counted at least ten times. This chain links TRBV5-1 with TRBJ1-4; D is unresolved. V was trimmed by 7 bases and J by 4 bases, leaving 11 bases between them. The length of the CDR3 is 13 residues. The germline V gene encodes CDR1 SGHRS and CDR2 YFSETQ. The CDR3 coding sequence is TGCGCCAGCGGGCCAGCCTTTAATGAAAAACTGTTTTTT. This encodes CASGPAFNEKLFF. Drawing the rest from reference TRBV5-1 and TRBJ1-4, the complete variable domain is KAGVTQTPRYLIKTRGQQVTLSCSPISGHRSVSWYQQTPGQGLQFLFEYFSETQRNKGNFPGRFSGRQFSNSRSEMNVSTLELGDSALYLCASGPAFNEKLFFGSGTQLSVL.

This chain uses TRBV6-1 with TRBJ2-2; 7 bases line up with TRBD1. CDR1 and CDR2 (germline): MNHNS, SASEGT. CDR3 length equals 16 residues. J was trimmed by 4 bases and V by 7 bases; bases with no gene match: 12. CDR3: CASNEIVTGSTGELFF. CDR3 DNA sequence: TGTGCCAGCAACGAGATCGTGACAGGGAGCACCGGGGAGCTGTTTTTT.

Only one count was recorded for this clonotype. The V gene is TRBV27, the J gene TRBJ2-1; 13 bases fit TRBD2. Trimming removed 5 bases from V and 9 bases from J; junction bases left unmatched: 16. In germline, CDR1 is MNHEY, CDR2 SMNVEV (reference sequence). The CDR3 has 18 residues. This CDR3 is CASSGLAGDWGGWGEQFF. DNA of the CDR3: TGTGCCAGCAGTGGACTAGCGGGAGACTGGGGGGGCTGGGGTGAGCAGTTCTTC.

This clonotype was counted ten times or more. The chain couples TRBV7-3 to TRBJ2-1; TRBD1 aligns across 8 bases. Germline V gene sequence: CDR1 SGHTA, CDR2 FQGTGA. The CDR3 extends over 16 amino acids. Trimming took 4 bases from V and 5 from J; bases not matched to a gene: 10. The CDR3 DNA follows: TGTGCCAGCAGCTCAGGACAGGGACTGGGCGACAATGAGCAGTTCTTC. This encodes CASSSGQGLGDNEQFF.

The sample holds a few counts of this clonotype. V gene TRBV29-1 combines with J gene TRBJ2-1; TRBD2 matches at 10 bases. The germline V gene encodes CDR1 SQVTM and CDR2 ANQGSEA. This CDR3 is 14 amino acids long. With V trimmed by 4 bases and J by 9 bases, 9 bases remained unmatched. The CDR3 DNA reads TGCAGCGTTGCCCGACTAGCGGGCGGGTTTGAGCAGTTCTTC. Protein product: CSVARLAGGFEQFF.

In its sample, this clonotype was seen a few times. CDR3 loop: CASSTTPGYNEQFF. The CDR3 nucleotides read TGTGCCAGCAGTACCACCCCGGGTTACAATGAGCAGTTCTTC. The V call is TRBV28, the J call TRBJ2-1; D gene unclear. Per the germline V gene, CDR1 is MDHEN and CDR2 is SYDVKM. The CDR3 is made up of 14 amino acids. V shed 5 bases and J shed 4 bases, with 12 bases lying between them. Full variable domain (rest looked up from reference TRBV28 and TRBJ2-1): DVKVTQSSRYLVKRTGEKVFLECVQDMDHENMFWYRQDPGLGLRLIYFSYDVKMKEKGDIPEGYSVSREKKERFSLILESASTNQTSMYLCASSTTPGYNEQFFGPGTRLTVL.

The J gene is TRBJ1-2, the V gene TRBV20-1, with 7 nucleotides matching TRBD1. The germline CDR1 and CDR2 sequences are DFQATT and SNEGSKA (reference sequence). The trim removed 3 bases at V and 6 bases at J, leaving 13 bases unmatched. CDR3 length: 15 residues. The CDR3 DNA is TGCAGTGCTAGCCATCCCGGGACAGAGAGCCATGGCTACACCTTC. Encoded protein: CSASHPGTESHGYTF.

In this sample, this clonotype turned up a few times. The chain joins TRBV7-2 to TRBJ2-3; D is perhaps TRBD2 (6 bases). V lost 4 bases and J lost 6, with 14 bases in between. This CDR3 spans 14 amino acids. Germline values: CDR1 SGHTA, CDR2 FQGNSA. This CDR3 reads CASSSGGAGDTQYF. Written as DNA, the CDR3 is TGTGCCAGCAGCTCCGGGGGTGCGGGGGATACGCAGTATTTT. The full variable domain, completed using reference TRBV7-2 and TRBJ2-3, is GAGVSQSPSNKVTEKGKDVELRCDPISGHTALYWYRQSLGQGLEFLIYFQGNSAPDKSGLPSDRFSAERTGGSVSTLTIQRTQQEDSAVYLCASSSGGAGDTQYFGPGTRLTVL.

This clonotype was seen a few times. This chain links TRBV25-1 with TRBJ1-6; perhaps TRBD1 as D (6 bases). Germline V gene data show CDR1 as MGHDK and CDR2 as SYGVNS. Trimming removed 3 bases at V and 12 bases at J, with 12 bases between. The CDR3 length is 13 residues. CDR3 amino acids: CASSDTGKGPLHF. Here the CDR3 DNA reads TGTGCCAGCAGTGACACAGGGAAGGGACCCCTCCACTTT.